The source of this T cell receptor beta chain is a study of CD8 T cells in Susac syndrome. With random hexamers, reverse transcription was performed on roughly 0.5 to 1 ug of RNA. TCRdb processed the immunoSEQ multiplex PCR reads anew with MiXCR; each CDR3 protein has one entry. In the table there are 180,000 or so distinct CDR3 sequences, about 95% of which are singletons. The CD8+ and CD4+ T cells were negatively isolated, with the TEMRA cells enriched by FACS. Sample: CD4+ T cells from PBMCs. This sequence was found in a human donor in good health.

The CDR3 coding sequence is TGTGCCAGCAGCTTCACAGGGCTCCATGAGCAGTTCTTC. It is translated as CASSFTGLHEQFF. The chain has TRBV5-6 and TRBJ2-1; a weak D match, TRBD1 (6 bases). This CDR3 spans 13 amino acids. Germline V gives CDR1 SGHDT, CDR2 YYEEEE. V gave up 2 bases and J gave up 8 bases, with 11 bases separating them.